A single sample gave rise to the 29 T cell receptor beta chains below, sequenced in a study of vaccination and CD4 T cells after COVID-19 (dated by TCRdb to between 2022 and 2023). This specimen's time point label, per the study, means: late sampling 161 to 241 days after vaccination in a few convalescent patients. The treatment or condition tag for this specimen amounts to: roughly 11-day PBMC culture with coronavirus spike peptide pools or control peptides (ViraFEST assay). These TCRs' antigens remain unknown. Receptor libraries were prepared by PCR. Sequencer: Illumina iSeq 100. DNA from cultured CD4+ T cells was subjected to TCR sequencing with the Oncomine TCR Beta short-read assay at the Johns Hopkins FTIC core. TCRdb cleaned the public reads at Q25 with fastp, built clones with MiXCR and kept in-frame beta chains. Each entry merges the rows of one CDR3 protein and shows their most common DNA and genes. Within this sample are roughly 26,000 distinct CDR3 sequences, with around a third of them counted one time only. The ten largest clones add up to about 3.2% of the sample.

The sequences come from CD4+ T cells from blood, cultured in vitro, collected about 7 months after SARS-CoV-2 vaccination. These receptors all stem from a human donor who had recovered from COVID-19.

V and J are TRBV7-3 and TRBJ2-1; D is ambiguous. Per the germline V gene, CDR1 is SGHTA and CDR2 is FQGTGA. This CDR3 region has 12 residues. The V end lost 2 bases, the J end lost 5 bases, and 4 bases lay between the germline ends. The CDR3 loop is CASSLVDNEQFF. The CDR3 bases are TGTGCCAGCAGCTTAGTAGACAATGAGCAGTTCTTC. Full variable domain (rest looked up from reference TRBV7-3 and TRBJ2-1): GAGVSQTPSNKVTEKGKYVELRCDPISGHTALYWYRQSLGQGPEFLIYFQGTGAADDSGLPNDRFFAVRPEGSVSTLKIQRTERGDSAVYLCASSLVDNEQFFGPGTRLTVL.

In the case of this clonotype: An end of the junction does not agree with germline; a read error may underlie this. The chain recombines TRBV20-1 with TRBJ2-5; 16 bases fit TRBD2. The CDR3 is made up of 18 amino acids. CDR1 is DFQATT and CDR2 is SNEGSKA in the germline V gene (reference sequence). The CDR3 nucleotides read TGCAGTGCCACCTCGGGACTAGCGGGAGGGCCGCGGGGGGAGACCCAGCACTTC. This gives the protein CSATSGLAGGPRGETQHF.

This clonotype has a handful of counts. This chain connects TRBV20-1 to TRBJ2-7; 8 bases align to TRBD1. This CDR3 comprises 13 residues. V was pared by 5 bases and J by 4 bases, with 7 bases of the junction left unmatched. Germline CDR1 is DFQATT and CDR2 is SNEGSKA (reference sequence). The CDR3 DNA follows: TGCAGTGCTGGACAGGGAAAGGCTTACGAGCAGTACTTC. This translates into CSAGQGKAYEQYF.

The chain combines TRBV19 with TRBJ2-5, with D perhaps TRBD2 (6 bases). The CDR3 is made up of 14 amino acids. Germline assignment: CDR1 LNHDA and CDR2 SQIVND (reference sequence). Trimming stripped 11 bases from V and 4 bases from J, with 20 bases between. DNA of the CDR3: TGTGCCTCAAAGGATTACGGGAGTGGAGAGACCCAGTACTTC. Translation gives CASKDYGSGETQYF.

This clonotype occurred a few times. V and J are TRBV20-1 and TRBJ2-5; TRBD1 might be the D (6 bases). V was clipped by 4 bases and J by 2 bases, with 8 bases between them. The CDR3 consists of 12 residues. Per the germline V gene, CDR1 is DFQATT and CDR2 is SNEGSKA (reference sequence). DNA of the CDR3: TGCAGTGCTAACAGGGAACAAGAGACCCAGTACTTC. This encodes CSANREQETQYF.

This sequence joins TRBV20-1 and TRBJ2-1; 11 bases are shared with TRBD2. The V and J ends lost 0 bases and 6 bases, in that order; junction bases with no gene match: 7. This CDR3 comprises 16 residues. Per the germline V gene, CDR1 is DFQATT and CDR2 is SNEGSKA (reference sequence). CDR3: CSARDPLAGGTNEQFF. For the CDR3, the DNA is TGCAGTGCTAGAGACCCTCTAGCGGGAGGCACCAATGAGCAGTTCTTC.

This clonotype has only a few counts. The rearrangement joins TRBV6-1 to TRBJ1-6; D gene ambiguous. Germline V CDR1 and CDR2: MNHNS, SASEGT. V was cut by 6 bases and J by 0 bases, with 9 bases left in between. CDR3 size: 15 residues. CDR3 in amino acids: CASSPMSSYNSPLHF. CDR3 sequence (DNA): TGTGCCAGCAGCCCCATGAGCTCCTATAATTCACCCCTCCACTTT.

The chain links TRBV20-1 to TRBJ2-1; D may be TRBD2 (6 bases). CDR1 is DFQATT, CDR2 SNEGSKA, per germline (reference sequence). Trimming took 5 bases from V and 3 from J, leaving 26 bases between them. The CDR3 is made up of 18 amino acids. The CDR3 coding sequence is TGCAGTGCTCAACAAATCTCCAGGGCGACTAGATACTACAATGAGCAGTTCTTC. Protein product: CSAQQISRATRYYNEQFF.

This clonotype was seen more than once but under ten times. This chain connects TRBV27 to TRBJ1-2, with D tentatively TRBD1 (5 bases). Germline V CDR1 and CDR2: MNHEY, SMNVEV (reference sequence). V lost 3 bases to trimming and J lost 6 bases, with 20 bases between them. The CDR3 covers 16 residues. The CDR3 is CASSLYWAGGKNGYTF. CDR3 bases: TGTGCCAGCAGTTTGTACTGGGCCGGGGGGAAGAATGGCTACACCTTC.

The chain joins TRBV6-1 to TRBJ2-1; TRBD2 matches 11 bases. With 6 bases clipped from V and 8 bases from J, the junction kept 9 bases outside the gene matches. The germline CDR1 and CDR2 sequences are MNHNS and SASEGT. The CDR3 length is 15 residues. The CDR3 DNA is TGTGCCAGCAGAGAGGGTAGCGGGAGGGCCTATGAGCAGTTCTTC. Amino acid sequence: CASREGSGRAYEQFF.

The chain's CDR3 is CASTRTGLSYEQYF. In nucleotides, the CDR3 is TGTGCCAGCACCAGGACAGGCCTCTCCTACGAGCAGTACTTC. This chain links TRBV28 with TRBJ2-7, with 7 bases fitting TRBD1. V gave up 7 bases and J gave up 0 bases; unmatched junction bases: 6. In germline, CDR1 is MDHEN, CDR2 SYDVKM. The CDR3 spans 14 residues.

The chain has TRBV5-1 and TRBJ1-1; 7 bases align to TRBD1. After removal of 6 bases from V and 4 bases from J, the junction contained 12 bases not matched to a gene. Germline assignment: CDR1 SGHRS and CDR2 YFSETQ. The CDR3 runs to 15 residues. DNA for the CDR3: TGCGCCAGCACGAAGGAGGGGGCGCGCCCCACTGAAGCTTTCTTT. Protein sequence: CASTKEGARPTEAFF.

V gene TRBV6-1 combines with J gene TRBJ2-7, with D possibly matching TRBD1 (6 bases). CDR1 and CDR2 (germline): MNHNS, SASEGT. This CDR3 is built from 12 residues. With 8 bases removed from V and 6 bases from J, the gap between germline ends came to 14 bases. CDR3 nucleotide sequence: TGTGCCAGCGGAAGGGGGTCGGGCGAGCAGTACTTC. Its translation is CASGRGSGEQYF.

In its sample, this clonotype was seen a few times. A junction end diverges from the germline sequence, so it may reflect a read error. The chain carries TRBV7-7 and TRBJ2-7, with D uncertain. This CDR3 contains 13 residues. The germline gives CDR1 SSHAT, CDR2 FNYEAQ (reference sequence). The DNA of the CDR3 is TGTGCTAGCAGCTTAGAGCTGGGAAACGAGCAGTACTTC. Encoded protein: CASSLELGNEQYF.

V gene TRBV6-2 or TRBV6-3 combines with J gene TRBJ2-5, with 9 bases identical to TRBD2. V was pared by 6 bases and J by 4 bases, with 15 bases of the junction left unmatched. The CDR3 has 17 amino acids. Germline V gives CDR1 MNHEY, CDR2 SVGEGT. CDR3 sequence reads: CASSRRRGAGGSETQYF. The CDR3 DNA sequence: TGTGCCAGCAGCCGGCGACGTGGGGCGGGAGGGTCAGAGACCCAGTACTTC.

This clonotype occurred a few times. This chain links TRBV9 with TRBJ1-2, with no clear D. V lost 4 bases and J 5 bases, leaving 9 bases between the germline ends. The CDR3 loop spans 12 amino acids. From germline, CDR1 is SGDLS and CDR2 YYNGEE. This CDR3 is CASSRTEYGYTF. The CDR3 region has the DNA TGTGCCAGCAGCAGAACCGAATATGGCTACACCTTC.

The chain links TRBV5-6 to TRBJ1-1; tentatively, D is TRBD1 (5 bases). With 2 bases removed from V and 3 bases from J, the gap between germline ends came to 14 bases. This CDR3 comprises 15 residues. Germline V gives CDR1 SGHDT, CDR2 YYEEEE. For the CDR3, the DNA is TGTGCCAGCAGCTTATCGCCGGGGCTCTACACTGAAGCTTTCTTT. Translation gives CASSLSPGLYTEAFF.

In its sample, this clonotype ranks as medium-sized. The rearrangement links TRBV9 to TRBJ1-2; 7 positions match TRBD1. V lost 0 bases to trimming and J lost 4 bases; unmatched junction nucleotides: 6. CDR3 length: 15 amino acids. Germline V gene sequence: CDR1 SGDLS, CDR2 YYNGEE. CDR3 residues: CASSVALGQSYGYTF. CDR3 nucleotide sequence: TGTGCCAGCAGCGTAGCTCTGGGACAGTCCTATGGCTACACCTTC.

This clonotype was seen a few times. This chain joins TRBV6-2 or TRBV6-3 and TRBJ1-6; 8 nucleotides agree with TRBD1. Trimming cost V 6 bases and J 7 bases; bases outside gene matches: 8. The germline V gene encodes CDR1 MNHEY and CDR2 SVGEGT. The length of the CDR3 is 15 residues. The CDR3, as DNA: TGTGCCAGCAGGCCGGGGGACAGGCGAAATTCACCCCTCCACTTT. Translating it yields CASRPGDRRNSPLHF.

This chain uses TRBV29-1 with TRBJ2-3; 15 nucleotides match TRBD2. Germline assignment: CDR1 SQVTM and CDR2 ANQGSEA. The CDR3 has 14 residues. V shed 4 bases and J 4 bases; nucleotides not matched to a gene: 0. The CDR3 DNA sequence: TGCAGCGTTGGGACTAGCGGGAGGGCAGATACGCAGTATTTT. It translates to CSVGTSGRADTQYF.

V gene TRBV20-1 combines with J gene TRBJ1-1; D remains unclear. The CDR3 has 11 residues. Looked up from germline, CDR1 is DFQATT and CDR2 is SNEGSKA (reference sequence). Trimming removed 3 bases from V and 8 bases from J, with 10 bases in between. CDR3 protein: CSASVTSEAFF. CDR3 bases: TGCAGTGCTAGTGTAACATCCGAAGCTTTCTTT.

This sequence joins TRBV6-1 and TRBJ2-7; maybe TRBD1 (6 bases). The CDR3 sequence is 12 residues long. Germline CDR1 is MNHNS and CDR2 is SASEGT. V was trimmed by 8 bases and J by 5 bases, leaving 13 bases between them. As DNA, the CDR3 is TGTGCCAGCGGTACAGGGAACCACGAGCAGTACTTC. Protein product: CASGTGNHEQYF.

The chain couples TRBV28 to TRBJ1-5, with TRBD1 identical over 9 bases. This CDR3 spans 16 amino acids. Per the germline V gene, CDR1 is MDHEN and CDR2 is SYDVKM. After removal of 5 bases from V and 7 bases from J, the junction contained 12 bases not matched to a gene. The CDR3 is CASSTAGTGFSQPQHF. The CDR3 DNA sequence: TGTGCCAGCAGTACCGCCGGGACAGGGTTCTCCCAGCCCCAGCATTTT.

This clonotype has just a few counts. V gene TRBV30 combines with J gene TRBJ2-5, with 10 bases aligning to TRBD2. Germline V lookup: CDR1 GTSNPN, CDR2 SVGIG (reference sequence). The length of the CDR3 is 14 residues. V was pared by 2 bases and J by 4 bases, with 4 bases of the junction left unmatched. The DNA for the CDR3 is TGTGCCTGGAGTCCTAGCGGGAGAGGAGAGACCCAGTACTTC. Protein sequence: CAWSPSGRGETQYF.

This clonotype appeared a few times. V gene TRBV6-2 or TRBV6-3 combines with J gene TRBJ2-1, with D perhaps given as TRBD1 or TRBD2 (5 bases each). V lost 6 bases to trimming and J lost 7 bases, with 16 bases between them. This CDR3 is built from 14 residues. Germline assignment: CDR1 MNHEY and CDR2 SVGEGT. CDR3 protein: CASRDTIGANEQFF. CDR3 in DNA: TGTGCCAGCAGAGACACCATCGGGGCAAATGAGCAGTTCTTC.

With regard to this clonotype: A read error may account for a junction end that differs from germline. The CDR3 DNA reads TGTGCCAGCAGCTTAGTTCCGGGGGCCGGCGGAGAGACCCGGTACTTC. Translation: CASSLVPGAGGETRYF. The chain links TRBV11-2 to TRBJ2-5; perhaps D is TRBD1 or TRBD2 (6 bases each). CDR3 size: 16 residues. Germline assignment: CDR1 SGHAT and CDR2 FQNNGV.

The chain carries TRBV2 and TRBJ1-5; TRBD1 is a possible D gene (5 bases). Trimming left V 3 bases short and J 5 bases short, with 14 bases between. The germline V gene encodes CDR1 SNHLY and CDR2 FYNNEI. The CDR3 is made up of 15 amino acids. CDR3 residues: CASSESGMNYQPQHF. The DNA of the CDR3 is TGTGCCAGCAGTGAGTCAGGGATGAATTATCAGCCCCAGCATTTT.

This clonotype has only a few counts. The CDR3 nucleotides read TGTGCCAGCAACAGGGGCCTCGTCAATCAGCCCCAGCATTTT. It translates to CASNRGLVNQPQHF. J is TRBJ1-5 and V is TRBV6-1; 7 bases fit TRBD1. Germline loops: CDR1 MNHNS, CDR2 SASEGT. CDR3 length: 14 amino acids. V was pared by 7 bases and J by 3 bases, with 6 bases of the junction left unmatched.

This clonotype is labeled as medium-sized (0.01 to 0.1%). The CDR3 DNA reads as TGTGCCAGTAGCAGGGGGCGCCTCGGGGTTACTGGCTACACCTTC. Its protein is CASSRGRLGVTGYTF. V and J are TRBV19 and TRBJ1-2; 8 bases agree with TRBD1. After removal of 6 bases from V and 7 bases from J, the junction contained 13 bases not matched to a gene. Germline loops: CDR1 LNHDA, CDR2 SQIVND (reference sequence). CDR3 length equals 15 residues.